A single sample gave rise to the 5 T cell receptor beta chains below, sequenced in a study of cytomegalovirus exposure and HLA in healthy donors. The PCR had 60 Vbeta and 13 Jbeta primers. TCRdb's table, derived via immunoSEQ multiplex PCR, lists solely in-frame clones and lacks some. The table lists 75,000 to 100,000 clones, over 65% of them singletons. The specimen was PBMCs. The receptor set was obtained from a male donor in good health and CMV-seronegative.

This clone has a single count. CDR3 residues: CASSLAPTEVYEQYF. The CDR3 DNA reads as TGTGCCAGCAGCTTGGCTCCGACAGAAGTCTACGAGCAGTACTTC. The chain couples TRBV5-5 to TRBJ2-7; TRBD1 is a possible D gene (5 bases). Germline CDR1 SGHKS, CDR2 YYEKEE (reference sequence). The CDR3 spans 15 residues. V lost 0 bases, J lost 3 bases, and 13 bases lay in between. Full variable domain (missing parts from reference TRBV5-5 and TRBJ2-7): DAGVTQSPTHLIKTRGQQVTLRCSPISGHKSVSWYQQVLGQGPQFIFQYYEKEERGRGNFPDRFSARQFPNYSSELNVNALLLGDSALYLCASSLAPTEVYEQYFGPGTRLTVT.

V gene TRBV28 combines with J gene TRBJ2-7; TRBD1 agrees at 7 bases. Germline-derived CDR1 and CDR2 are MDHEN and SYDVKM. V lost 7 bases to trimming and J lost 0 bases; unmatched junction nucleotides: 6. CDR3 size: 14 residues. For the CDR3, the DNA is TGTGCCAGCACACAACAGGGGCCCTCCTACGAGCAGTACTTC. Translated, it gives CASTQQGPSYEQYF.

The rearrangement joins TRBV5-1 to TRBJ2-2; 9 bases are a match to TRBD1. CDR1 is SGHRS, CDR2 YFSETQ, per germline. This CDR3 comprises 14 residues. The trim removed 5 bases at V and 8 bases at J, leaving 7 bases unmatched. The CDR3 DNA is TGCGCCAGCAGAGCACAGGGGGCTGGTGGGGAGCTGTTTTTT. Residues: CASRAQGAGGELFF.

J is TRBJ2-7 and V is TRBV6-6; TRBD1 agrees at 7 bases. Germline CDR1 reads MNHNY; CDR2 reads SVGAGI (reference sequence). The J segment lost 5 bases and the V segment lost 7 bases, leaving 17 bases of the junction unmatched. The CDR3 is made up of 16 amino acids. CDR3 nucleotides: TGTGCCAGCAAACCCACAGGGGAAGTCCGACTCCACGAGCAGTACTTC. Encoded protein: CASKPTGEVRLHEQYF.

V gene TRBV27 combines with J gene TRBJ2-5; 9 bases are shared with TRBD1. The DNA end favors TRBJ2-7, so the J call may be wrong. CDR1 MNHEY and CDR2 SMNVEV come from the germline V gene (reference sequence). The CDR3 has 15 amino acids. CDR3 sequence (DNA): TGTGCCAGCAGTTTACAAGGGGGACAGGGCTACGAGCAGTACTTC. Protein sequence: CASSLQGGQGYEQYF.